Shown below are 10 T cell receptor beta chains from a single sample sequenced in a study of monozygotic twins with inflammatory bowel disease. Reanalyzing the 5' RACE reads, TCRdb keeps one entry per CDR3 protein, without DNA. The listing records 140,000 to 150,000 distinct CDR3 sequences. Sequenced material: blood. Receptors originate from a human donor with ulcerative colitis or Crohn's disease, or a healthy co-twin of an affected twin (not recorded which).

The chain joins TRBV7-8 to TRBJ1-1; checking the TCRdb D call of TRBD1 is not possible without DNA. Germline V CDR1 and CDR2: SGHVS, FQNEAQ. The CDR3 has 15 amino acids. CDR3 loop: CASSVQGAPTAEAFF.

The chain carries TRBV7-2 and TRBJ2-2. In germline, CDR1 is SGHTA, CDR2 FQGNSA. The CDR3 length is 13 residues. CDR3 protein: CASLTGNTGELFF.

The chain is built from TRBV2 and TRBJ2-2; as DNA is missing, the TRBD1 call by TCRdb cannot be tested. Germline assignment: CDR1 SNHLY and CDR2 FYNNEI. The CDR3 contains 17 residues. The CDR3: CASSEGWGWSNTGELFF.

Here the CDR3 reads CASFSQPSDNEQFF. The rearrangement uses TRBV5-1 and TRBJ2-1; TCRdb lists TRBD2, though no DNA is available to test this call. Per the germline V gene, CDR1 is SGHRS and CDR2 is YFSETQ. CDR3 length: 14 residues.

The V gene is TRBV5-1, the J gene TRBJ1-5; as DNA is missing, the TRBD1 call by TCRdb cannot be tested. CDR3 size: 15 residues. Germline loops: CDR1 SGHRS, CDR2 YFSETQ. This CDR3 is CASSDGQASNQPQHF.

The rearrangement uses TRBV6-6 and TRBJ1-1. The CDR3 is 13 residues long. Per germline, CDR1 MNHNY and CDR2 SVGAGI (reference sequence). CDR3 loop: CASRPPEGTEAFF.

The chain's CDR3 is CATRHAGNTEAFF. This rearrangement joins TRBV24-1 to TRBJ1-1. The CDR3 runs to 13 residues. Germline V gives CDR1 KGHDR, CDR2 SFDVKD.

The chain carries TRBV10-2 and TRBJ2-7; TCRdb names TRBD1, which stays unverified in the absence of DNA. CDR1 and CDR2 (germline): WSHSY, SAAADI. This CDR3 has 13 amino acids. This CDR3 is CATLGTETYEQYF.

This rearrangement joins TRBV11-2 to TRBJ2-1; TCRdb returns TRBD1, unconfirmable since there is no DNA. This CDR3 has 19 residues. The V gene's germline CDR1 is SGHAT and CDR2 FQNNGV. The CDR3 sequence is CASSLVGSWGQGAGNEQFF.

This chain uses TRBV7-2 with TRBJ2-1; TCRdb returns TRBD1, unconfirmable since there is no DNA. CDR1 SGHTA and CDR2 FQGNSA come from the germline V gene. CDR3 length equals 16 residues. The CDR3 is CASTPRGQNSYNEQFF.